This T cell receptor beta chain was captured in a study of blood T cell repertoires in COVID-19. This clone is a singleton in its sample. V shed 5 bases and J 9 bases; nucleotides not matched to a gene: 6. CDR3 length equals 12 residues. Germline V gene data show CDR1 as MNHEY and CDR2 as SVGEGT. TCRdb's table, derived via immunoSEQ multiplex PCR, lists solely in-frame clones and lacks some. The sample holds some 80,000 clones, approximately 79% seen once. The sample comprised peripheral blood. The sequence derives from an elderly woman with active or convalescent COVID-19. The chain recombines TRBV6-2 or TRBV6-3 with TRBJ1-2; 7 bases are a match to TRBD1. The CDR3 DNA sequence: TGTGCCAGCAGTCTAACAGGGGATAGCTACACCTTC. It encodes CASSLTGDSYTF.